These 10 T cell receptor delta chains were sequenced from one sample in a study of Vδ1+ human thymocytes (dated by TCRdb to about 2018). Study-level results and caveats: The thymic TRG and TRD repertoires appeared highly polyclonal, with Gaussian CDR3 length distributions, in contrast to the oligoclonal repertoires of peripheral blood.

These receptors have no identified antigens. The listed sequencing device is Illumina MiSeq. RNA was extracted with the RNeasy mini kit and reverse transcribed using Superscript III. CDR3 amplicons were generated by multiplex PCR with pooled V-gene forward primers and a constant-region reverse primer carrying Illumina adaptor overhangs. TCRdb called clones from the public reads with CATT, and repeated DNA sequences were later combined into one row. For this sample there are about 55,000 delta-chain clones; 15% appear just once. 0.5% to 0.55% of the sample lies in the top ten. The sequenced sample was Vdelta1+ gamma-delta thymocytes from the thymus. This specimen's cell subset or site label, per the study, means: FACS-sorted CD3+ TCRalphabeta- TCRVdelta1+ TCRVdelta2- thymocytes. Receptors were obtained from a boy in the first two years of life who had congenital heart surgery.

The chain is built from TRDV1 and TRDJ1, with 9 bases fitting TRDD3. V trimming: 2 bases; J trimming: 1 base; junction bases outside the gene matches: 11. This CDR3 is 18 amino acids long. CDR1 is TSWWSYY and CDR2 is QGS in the germline V gene. The CDR3 reads CALGEIRGIPQSTDKLIF. CDR3 sequence (DNA): TGTGCTCTTGGGGAAATCAGGGGGATACCTCAGTCCACCGATAAACTCATCTTT.

The rearrangement links TRDV1 to TRDJ1; 7 nucleotides align to TRDD2. The CDR3 is made up of 21 amino acids. Germline values: CDR1 TSWWSYY, CDR2 QGS. The trim removed 3 bases at V and 9 bases at J, leaving 31 bases unmatched. CDR3 in DNA: TGTGCTCTTGGGGAGAACCTTCCTCCTGGTACTTCTCTGGTCCCCTCGAAGGAACTCATCTTT. This codes for CALGENLPPGTSLVPSKELIF.

The chain links TRDV1 to TRDJ1; tentative D call: TRDD2 (6 bases). Germline V CDR1 and CDR2: TSWWSYY, QGS. V was cut by 3 bases and J by 1 base, with 24 bases left in between. This CDR3 contains 19 residues. The CDR3 coding sequence is TGTGCTCTTGGGGAGAGCTCCTACGAGCCTGGTGTACTCACCGATAAACTCATCTTT. Translated: CALGESSYEPGVLTDKLIF.

The table lists this clone with a few counts. This chain joins TRDV1 and TRDJ1; D may be TRDD3 (6 bases). V lost 0 bases and J lost 1, with 18 bases in between. The CDR3 extends over 18 amino acids. CDR1 is TSWWSYY, CDR2 QGS, per germline. Here the CDR3 reads CALGELGKVLGPTDKLIF. In DNA form, the CDR3 reads TGTGCTCTTGGGGAACTAGGTAAGGTACTGGGTCCCACCGATAAACTCATCTTT.

The chain links TRDV1 to TRDJ1, with 11 bases fitting TRDD3. The V gene's germline CDR1 is TSWWSYY and CDR2 QGS. This CDR3 spans 22 amino acids. The trim removed 4 bases at V and 8 bases at J, leaving 30 bases unmatched. CDR3 nucleotides: TGTGCTCTTGGGGCCGTCCACTTCCCACGATCTTTACTGGGGGATAAAGGGGGCAAACTCATCTTT. Protein: CALGAVHFPRSLLGDKGGKLIF.

A few counts support this clone. The chain is built from TRDV1 and TRDJ1, with 8 bases matching TRDD3. Trimming took 2 bases from V and 4 from J; bases not matched to a gene: 30. The germline gives CDR1 TSWWSYY, CDR2 QGS. The CDR3 spans 23 residues. This CDR3 reads CALGEEAIRGKYWGYPRSDKLIF. CDR3 nucleotides: TGTGCTCTTGGGGAAGAGGCCATACGTGGGAAGTACTGGGGGTACCCTAGGAGCGATAAACTCATCTTT.

The chain combines TRDV1 with TRDJ1, with 8 bases fitting TRDD3. V was clipped by 1 base and J by 0 bases; unmatched bases: 16. Germline CDR1 is TSWWSYY and CDR2 is QGS. There are 20 residues in the CDR3. CDR3 coding DNA: TGTGCTCTTGGGGAACGTTGGGCCTATAGTTGGGGGATTTACACCGATAAACTCATCTTT. Its protein is CALGERWAYSWGIYTDKLIF.

The J gene is TRDJ1, the V gene TRDV1, with 10 positions matching TRDD3. From germline, CDR1 is TSWWSYY and CDR2 QGS. V was clipped by 0 bases and J by 4 bases; unmatched bases: 11. CDR3 length equals 18 residues. CDR3 sequence: CALGELPPYWGIIDKLIF. In DNA, the CDR3 is TGTGCTCTTGGGGAACTTCCACCGTACTGGGGGATCATCGATAAACTCATCTTT.

Only a few counts were recorded for this clone. The V gene is TRDV1, the J gene TRDJ1; D gene uncertain. The V gene's germline CDR1 is TSWWSYY and CDR2 QGS. V shed 0 bases and J shed 2 bases, with 13 bases lying between them. There are 16 residues in the CDR3. This chain's CDR3 is CALGELPIGPTDKLIF. The CDR3 nucleotides are TGTGCTCTTGGGGAACTCCCCATCGGCCCGACCGATAAACTCATCTTT.

This clone turned up a few times. The chain combines TRDV1 with TRDJ1; TRDD3 aligns across 8 bases. In germline, CDR1 is TSWWSYY, CDR2 QGS. J gave up 1 base and V 3 bases, and 10 bases lay outside the gene matches. The CDR3 runs 17 residues. In nucleotides, the CDR3 is TGTGCTCTTGGGGACCCGTTGTTAGGGATACGCACCGATAAACTCATCTTT. Amino acids: CALGDPLLGIRTDKLIF.